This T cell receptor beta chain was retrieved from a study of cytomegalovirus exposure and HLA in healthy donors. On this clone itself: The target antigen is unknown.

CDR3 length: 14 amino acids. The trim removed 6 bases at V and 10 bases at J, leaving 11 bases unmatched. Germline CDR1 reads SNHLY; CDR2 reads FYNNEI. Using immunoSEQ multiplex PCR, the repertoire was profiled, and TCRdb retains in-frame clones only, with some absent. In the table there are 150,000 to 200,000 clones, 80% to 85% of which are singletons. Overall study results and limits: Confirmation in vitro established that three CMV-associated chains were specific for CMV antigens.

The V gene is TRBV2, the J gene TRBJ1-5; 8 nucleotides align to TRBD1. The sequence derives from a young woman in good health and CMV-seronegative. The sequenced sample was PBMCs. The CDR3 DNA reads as TGTGCCAGCAGCCAGGGGGCCCCAGTCAGCCCCCAGCATTTT. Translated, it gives CASSQGAPVSPQHF.